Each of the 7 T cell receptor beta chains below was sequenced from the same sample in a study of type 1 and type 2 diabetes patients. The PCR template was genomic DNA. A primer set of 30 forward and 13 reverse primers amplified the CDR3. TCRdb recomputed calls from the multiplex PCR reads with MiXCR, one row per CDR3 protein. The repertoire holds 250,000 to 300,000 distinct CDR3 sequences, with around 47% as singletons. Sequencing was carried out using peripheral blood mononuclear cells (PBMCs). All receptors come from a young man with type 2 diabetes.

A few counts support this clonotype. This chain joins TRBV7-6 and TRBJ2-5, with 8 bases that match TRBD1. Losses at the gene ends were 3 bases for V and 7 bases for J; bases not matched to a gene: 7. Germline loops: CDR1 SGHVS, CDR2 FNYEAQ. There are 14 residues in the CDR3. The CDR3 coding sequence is TGTGCCAGCAGCTTGACAGGGGAACGCGGGACCCAGTACTTC. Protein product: CASSLTGERGTQYF.

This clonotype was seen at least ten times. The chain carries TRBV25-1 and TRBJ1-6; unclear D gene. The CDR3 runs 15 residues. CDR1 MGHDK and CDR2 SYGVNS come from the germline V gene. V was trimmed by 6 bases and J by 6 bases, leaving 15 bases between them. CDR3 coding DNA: TGTGCCAGCAGGGGAGTGGGTGGAGGTAATTCACCCCTCCACTTT. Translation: CASRGVGGGNSPLHF.

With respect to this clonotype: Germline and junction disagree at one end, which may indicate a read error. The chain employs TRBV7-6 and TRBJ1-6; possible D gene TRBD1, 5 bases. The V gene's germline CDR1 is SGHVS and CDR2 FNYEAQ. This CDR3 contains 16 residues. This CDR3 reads CTSSLAPGSVNSPLHF. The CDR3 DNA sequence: TGTACCAGCAGCTTAGCGCCAGGGTCCGTTAATTCACCCCTCCACTTT.

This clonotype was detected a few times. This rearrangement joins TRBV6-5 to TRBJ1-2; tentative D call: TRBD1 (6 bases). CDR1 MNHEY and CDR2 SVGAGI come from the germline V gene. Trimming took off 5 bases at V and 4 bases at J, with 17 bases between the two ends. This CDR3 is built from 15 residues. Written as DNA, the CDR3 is TGTGCCAGCAGTAGTACCGGGACAATATCCTATGGCTACACCTTC. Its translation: CASSSTGTISYGYTF.

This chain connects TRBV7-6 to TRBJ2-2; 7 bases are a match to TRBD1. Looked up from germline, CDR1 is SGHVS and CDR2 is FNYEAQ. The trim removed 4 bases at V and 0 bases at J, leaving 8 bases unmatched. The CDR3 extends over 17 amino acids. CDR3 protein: CASSSQGVLTNTGELFF. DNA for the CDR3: TGTGCCAGCAGCTCCCAGGGGGTCCTCACGAACACCGGGGAGCTGTTTTTT.

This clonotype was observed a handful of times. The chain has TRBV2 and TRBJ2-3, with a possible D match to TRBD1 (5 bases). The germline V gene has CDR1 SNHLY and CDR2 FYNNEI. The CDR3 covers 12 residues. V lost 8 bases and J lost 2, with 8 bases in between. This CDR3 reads CASRQFTDTQYF. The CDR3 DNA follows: TGTGCCAGCCGACAGTTCACAGATACGCAGTATTTT.

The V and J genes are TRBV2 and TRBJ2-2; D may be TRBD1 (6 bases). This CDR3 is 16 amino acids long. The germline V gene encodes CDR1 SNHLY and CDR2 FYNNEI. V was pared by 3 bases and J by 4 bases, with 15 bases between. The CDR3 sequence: CASSEGSGQTTGELFF. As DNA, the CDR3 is TGTGCCAGCAGTGAGGGTTCCGGACAGACCACCGGGGAGCTGTTTTTT.